The present T cell receptor (beta chain) was sequenced within a study of blood T cell repertoires in COVID-19. In the study's own analysis: Estimates of nucleated cell counts were drawn from the amplification of reference gene primers. Method: immunoSEQ multiplex PCR; TCRdb's copy keeps in-frame clones and lacks some. D and trimming come from the DNA, and the V and J calls and clone size come from that table. This sample carries 400,000 to 450,000 clones, approximately 90% of them seen once, and the ten largest clones take almost 1.5%. The receptor comes from a woman under 40 with active or convalescent COVID-19. What was sequenced was peripheral blood.

For the CDR3, the DNA is TGTGCCTGGAGTGAGACAGGGAATGGAAACACCATATATTTT. The encoded protein is CAWSETGNGNTIYF. The chain employs TRBV30 and TRBJ1-3, with TRBD1 matching over 7 bases. With V trimmed by 1 base and J by 3 bases, 3 bases remained unmatched. In germline, CDR1 is GTSNPN, CDR2 SVGIG (reference sequence). The CDR3 consists of 14 residues.